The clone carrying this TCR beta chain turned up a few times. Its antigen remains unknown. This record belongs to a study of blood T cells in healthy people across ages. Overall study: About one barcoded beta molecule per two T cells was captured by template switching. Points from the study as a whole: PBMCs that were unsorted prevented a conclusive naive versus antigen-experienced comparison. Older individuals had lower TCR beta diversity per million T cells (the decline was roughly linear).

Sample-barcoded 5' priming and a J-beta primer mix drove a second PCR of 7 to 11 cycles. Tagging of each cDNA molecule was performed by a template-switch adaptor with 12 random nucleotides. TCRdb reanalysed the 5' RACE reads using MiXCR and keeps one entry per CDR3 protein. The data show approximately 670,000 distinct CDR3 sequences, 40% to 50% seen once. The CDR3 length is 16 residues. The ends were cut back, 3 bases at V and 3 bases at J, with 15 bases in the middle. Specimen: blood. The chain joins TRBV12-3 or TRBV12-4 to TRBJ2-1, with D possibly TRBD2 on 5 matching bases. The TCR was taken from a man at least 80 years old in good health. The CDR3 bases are TGTGCCAGCAGTTTCGGGGAGACATTATACTACAATGAGCAGTTCTTC. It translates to CASSFGETLYYNEQFF.